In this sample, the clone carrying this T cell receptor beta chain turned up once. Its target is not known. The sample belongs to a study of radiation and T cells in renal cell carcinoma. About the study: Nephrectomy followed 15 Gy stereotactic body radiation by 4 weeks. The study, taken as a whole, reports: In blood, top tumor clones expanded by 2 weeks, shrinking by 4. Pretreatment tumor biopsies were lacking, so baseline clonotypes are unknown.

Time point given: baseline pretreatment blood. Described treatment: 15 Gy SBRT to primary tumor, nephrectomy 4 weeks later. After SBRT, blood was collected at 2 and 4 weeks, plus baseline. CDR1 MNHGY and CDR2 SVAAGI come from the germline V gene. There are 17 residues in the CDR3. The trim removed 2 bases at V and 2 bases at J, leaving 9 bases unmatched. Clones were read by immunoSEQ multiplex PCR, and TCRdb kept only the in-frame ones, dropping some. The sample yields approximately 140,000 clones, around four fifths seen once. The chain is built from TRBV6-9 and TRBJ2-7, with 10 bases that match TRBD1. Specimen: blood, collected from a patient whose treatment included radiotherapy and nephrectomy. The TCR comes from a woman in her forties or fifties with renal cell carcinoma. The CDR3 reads CASSYEGQGDFPYEQYF. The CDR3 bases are TGTGCCAGCAGTTATGAAGGACAGGGGGATTTTCCCTACGAGCAGTACTTC.